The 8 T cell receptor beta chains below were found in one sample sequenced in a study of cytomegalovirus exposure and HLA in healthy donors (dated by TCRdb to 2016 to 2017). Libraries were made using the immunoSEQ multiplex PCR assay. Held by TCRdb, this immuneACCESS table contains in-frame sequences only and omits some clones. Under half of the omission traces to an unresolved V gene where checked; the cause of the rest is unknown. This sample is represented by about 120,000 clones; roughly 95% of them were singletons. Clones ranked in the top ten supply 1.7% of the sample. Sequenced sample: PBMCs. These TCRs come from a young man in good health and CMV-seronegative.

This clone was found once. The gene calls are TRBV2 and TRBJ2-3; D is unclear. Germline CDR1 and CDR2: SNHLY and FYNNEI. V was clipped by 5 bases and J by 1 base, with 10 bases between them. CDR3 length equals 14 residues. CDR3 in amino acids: CASSSRQGTDTQYF. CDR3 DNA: TGTGCCAGCAGTTCACGACAAGGCACAGATACGCAGTATTTT. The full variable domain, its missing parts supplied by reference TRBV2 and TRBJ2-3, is EPEVTQTPSHQVTQMGQEVILRCVPISNHLYFYWYRQILGQKVEFLVSFYNNEISEKSEIFDDQFSVERPDGSNFTLKIRSTKLEDSAMYFCASSSRQGTDTQYFGPGTRLTVL.

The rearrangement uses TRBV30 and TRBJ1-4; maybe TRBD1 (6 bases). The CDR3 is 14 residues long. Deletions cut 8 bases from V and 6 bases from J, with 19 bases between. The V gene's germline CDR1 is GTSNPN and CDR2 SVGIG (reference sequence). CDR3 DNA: TGTGCCGGGGGGGCATACCAACTTGATGAAAAACTGTTTTTT. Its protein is CAGGAYQLDEKLFF.

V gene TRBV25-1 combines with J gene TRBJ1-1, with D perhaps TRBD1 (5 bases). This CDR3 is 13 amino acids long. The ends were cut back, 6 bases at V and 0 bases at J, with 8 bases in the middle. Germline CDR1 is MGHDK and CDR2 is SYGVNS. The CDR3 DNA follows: TGTGCCAGCAGGGAGACAGTGAACACTGAAGCTTTCTTT. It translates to CASRETVNTEAFF. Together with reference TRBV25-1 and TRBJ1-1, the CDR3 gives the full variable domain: EADIYQTPRYLVIGTGKKITLECSQTMGHDKMYWYQQDPGMELHLIHYSYGVNSTEKGDLSSESTVSRIRTEHFPLTLESARPSHTSQYLCASRETVNTEAFFGQGTRLTVV.

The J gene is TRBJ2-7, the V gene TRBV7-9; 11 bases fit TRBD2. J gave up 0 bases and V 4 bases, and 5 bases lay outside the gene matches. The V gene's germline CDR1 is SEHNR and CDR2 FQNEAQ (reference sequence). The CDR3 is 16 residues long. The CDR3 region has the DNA TGTGCCAGCAGCTGGGGACTAGCGGAGAGCTCCTACGAGCAGTACTTC. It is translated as CASSWGLAESSYEQYF.

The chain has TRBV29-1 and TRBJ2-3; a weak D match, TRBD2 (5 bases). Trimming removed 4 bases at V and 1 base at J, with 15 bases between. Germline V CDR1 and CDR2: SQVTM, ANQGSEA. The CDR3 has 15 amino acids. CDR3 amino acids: CSVARHPEGTDTQYF. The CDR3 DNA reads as TGCAGCGTTGCGAGACATCCGGAGGGCACAGATACGCAGTATTTT.

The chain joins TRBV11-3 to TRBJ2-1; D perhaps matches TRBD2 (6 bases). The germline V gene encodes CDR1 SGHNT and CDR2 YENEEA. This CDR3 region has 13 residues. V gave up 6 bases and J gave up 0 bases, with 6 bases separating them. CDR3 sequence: CASRLASYNEQFF. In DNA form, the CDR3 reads TGTGCCAGCAGACTAGCCTCCTACAATGAGCAGTTCTTC.

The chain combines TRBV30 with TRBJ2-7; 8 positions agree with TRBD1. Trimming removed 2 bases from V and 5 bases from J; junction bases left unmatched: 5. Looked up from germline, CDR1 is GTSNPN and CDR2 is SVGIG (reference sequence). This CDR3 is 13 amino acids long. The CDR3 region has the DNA TGTGCCTGGAGTTTATCAGGGGGCGACGAGCAGTACTTC. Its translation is CAWSLSGGDEQYF.

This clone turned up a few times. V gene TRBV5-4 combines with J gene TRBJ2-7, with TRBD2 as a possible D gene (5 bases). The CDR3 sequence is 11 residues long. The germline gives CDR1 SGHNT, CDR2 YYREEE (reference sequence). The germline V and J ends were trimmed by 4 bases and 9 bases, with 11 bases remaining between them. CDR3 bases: TGTGCCAGCAGCGGAGGTCGGGGGCAGTACTTC. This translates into CASSGGRGQYF. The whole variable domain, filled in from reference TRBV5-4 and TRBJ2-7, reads ETGVTQSPTHLIKTRGQQVTLRCSSQSGHNTVSWYQQALGQGPQFIFQYYREEENGRGNFPPRFSGLQFPNYSSELNVNALELDDSALYLCASSGGRGQYFGPGTRLTVT.